Listed here is a single T cell receptor beta chain. These data originate in a study of control samples from healthy donors and cancer patients. With 0 bases removed from V and 2 bases from J, the gap between germline ends came to 10 bases. CDR3 length: 15 amino acids. Germline V lookup: CDR1 LNHNV, CDR2 YYDKDF (reference sequence). Measured with immunoSEQ multiplex PCR; TCRdb has only the in-frame clones, and not every one. The table has about 70,000 clones, 70% to 90% seen once. This chain joins TRBV15 and TRBJ1-1, with no clear D. Sequencing was done on a sample of PBMCs. This TCR derives from a woman between 50 and 59 years old with head and neck cancer. DNA of the CDR3: TGTGCCACCAGCAGAGATAAAAGGTTCAACACTGAAGCTTTCTTT. It translates to CATSRDKRFNTEAFF.